These 31 T cell receptor beta chains share one sample of origin, sequenced in a study of T cell responses to AZD1222 COVID-19 vaccine. Sequencing used immunoSEQ multiplex PCR; TCRdb keeps in-frame clones, though not all of them. Seen here are about 180,000 clones, 85% to 95% observed once, and the top ten hold 2.6%. The sequences come from peripheral blood, collected on day 0 of AZD1222 vaccination. The origin of the receptors is an adult in good health.

This chain uses TRBV10-3 with TRBJ2-3, with 9 bases matching TRBD1. Trimming at V came to 4 bases and at J to 3 bases, leaving 5 bases not matched to a gene. The CDR3 is 15 residues long. Germline CDR1 ENHRY, CDR2 SYGVKD. The CDR3 reads CAISGGQGPTDTQYF. As DNA, the CDR3 is TGTGCCATCAGTGGCGGACAGGGGCCAACAGATACGCAGTATTTT.

This chain connects TRBV10-2 to TRBJ2-2; D gene ambiguous. The CDR3 extends over 17 amino acids. The germline V gene encodes CDR1 WSHSY and CDR2 SAAADI. V was cut by 2 bases and J by 5 bases, with 18 bases left in between. CDR3: CASSEGIGPRRTGELFF. CDR3 DNA: TGCGCCAGCAGTGAGGGGATAGGCCCGAGAAGGACCGGGGAGCTGTTTTTT.

The genes are TRBV2 and TRBJ1-1, with D perhaps matching TRBD1 (6 bases). Trimming removed 3 bases at V and 4 bases at J, with 12 bases between. Germline-derived CDR1 and CDR2 are SNHLY and FYNNEI. This CDR3 has 14 amino acids. The chain's CDR3 is CASSDTKGGTEAFF. Written as DNA, the CDR3 is TGTGCCAGCAGTGATACTAAGGGGGGCACTGAAGCTTTCTTT.

The V and J genes are TRBV20-1 and TRBJ2-7, with unresolved D. The germline V and J ends were trimmed by 3 bases and 1 base, with 16 bases remaining between them. Germline V gene data show CDR1 as DFQATT and CDR2 as SNEGSKA (reference sequence). CDR3 length equals 15 residues. CDR3 loop: CSASPGDPISYEQYF. In DNA, the CDR3 is TGCAGTGCTAGTCCGGGCGACCCTATATCCTACGAGCAGTACTTC.

The chain carries TRBV28 and TRBJ2-3; no clear D gene. The CDR3 contains 13 residues. Germline CDR1 reads MDHEN; CDR2 reads SYDVKM. V shed 6 bases and J shed 0 bases, with 7 bases lying between them. Written as DNA, the CDR3 is TGTGCCAGCAGCTATTATAGCACAGATACGCAGTATTTT. Protein: CASSYYSTDTQYF.

This chain joins TRBV5-1 and TRBJ1-1; D is uncertain. CDR1 and CDR2 (germline): SGHRS, YFSETQ. Trimming took 1 base from V and 6 from J, leaving 7 bases between them. The CDR3 loop spans 12 amino acids. CDR3 protein: CASSLPRAEAFF. The CDR3 bases are TGCGCCAGCAGCTTGCCCCGGGCTGAAGCTTTCTTT. Looking up the rest from reference TRBV5-1 and TRBJ1-1 gives the full variable domain: KAGVTQTPRYLIKTRGQQVTLSCSPISGHRSVSWYQQTPGQGLQFLFEYFSETQRNKGNFPGRFSGRQFSNSRSEMNVSTLELGDSALYLCASSLPRAEAFFGQGTRLTVV.

The J gene is TRBJ2-7, the V gene TRBV27, with 10 bases that match TRBD2. CDR1 is MNHEY, CDR2 SMNVEV, per germline (reference sequence). Germline trimming cut 3 bases from V and 1 base from J; bases unmatched to any gene: 12. CDR3 length: 18 amino acids. For the CDR3, the DNA is TGTGCCAGCAGTTTTCGGCTAGCGGGAGACCTATCTTCCTACGAGCAGTACTTC. This encodes CASSFRLAGDLSSYEQYF.

CDR3 amino acids: CASSLQGTNEKLFF. The CDR3 DNA follows: TGTGCCAGCAGCTTACAGGGGACTAATGAAAAACTGTTTTTT. The chain couples TRBV7-9 to TRBJ1-4, with D possibly TRBD1 on 6 matching bases. V shed 2 bases and J shed 2 bases, with 6 bases lying between them. Looked up from germline, CDR1 is SEHNR and CDR2 is FQNEAQ (reference sequence). This CDR3 has 14 residues.

With respect to this clone: The sample holds other DNA sequences that translate to the same CDR3. The chain carries TRBV7-9 and TRBJ1-2, with a possible D match to TRBD1 (6 bases). CDR1 SEHNR and CDR2 FQNEAQ come from the germline V gene (reference sequence). The V end lost 1 base, the J end lost 6 bases, and 12 bases lay between the germline ends. The CDR3 totals 14 residues. CDR3 loop: CASSLVGGADGYTF. The DNA of the CDR3 is TGTGCCAGCAGCTTAGTCGGGGGGGCTGATGGCTACACCTTC.

This chain connects TRBV11-2 to TRBJ2-7; 10 positions match TRBD2. CDR3 length: 16 residues. The germline gives CDR1 SGHAT, CDR2 FQNNGV. Trimming took 3 bases from V and 7 from J; bases not matched to a gene: 12. CDR3 in amino acids: CASSFGLAETFEEQYF. CDR3 bases: TGTGCCAGCAGCTTTGGACTAGCGGAGACCTTTGAGGAGCAGTACTTC.

The genes are TRBV5-1 and TRBJ2-7, with D perhaps matching TRBD1 (6 bases). This CDR3 is built from 14 residues. In germline, CDR1 is SGHRS, CDR2 YFSETQ. The germline V and J ends were trimmed by 10 bases and 2 bases, with 19 bases remaining between them. The CDR3, as DNA: TGCGCCCCTCACCCGGGGCAGGGGACCTACGAGCAGTACTTC. Translating gives CAPHPGQGTYEQYF.

The chain employs TRBV2 and TRBJ2-7, with D maybe TRBD2 (5 bases). V shed 4 bases and J shed 4 bases, with 8 bases lying between them. Germline loops: CDR1 SNHLY, CDR2 FYNNEI. The CDR3 totals 12 residues. Here the CDR3 reads CASSVRDYEQYF. CDR3 coding DNA: TGTGCCAGCAGTGTCCGGGATTACGAGCAGTACTTC.

The J gene is TRBJ2-2, the V gene TRBV9; D is perhaps TRBD1 (6 bases). The germline CDR1 and CDR2 sequences are SGDLS and YYNGEE. Between the trimmed V and J ends, which lost 0 bases and 3 bases, there was a span of 12 bases. The CDR3 runs to 16 residues. The DNA for the CDR3 is TGTGCCAGCAGCGTAGGCTCCGGACAGTACACCGGGGAGCTGTTTTTT. Translated, it gives CASSVGSGQYTGELFF. The full variable domain, rest sourced from reference TRBV9 and TRBJ2-2, is DSGVTQTPKHLITATGQRVTLRCSPRSGDLSVYWYQQSLDQGLQFLIQYYNGEERAKGNILERFSAQQFPDLHSELNLSSLELGDSALYFCASSVGSGQYTGELFFGEGSRLTVL.

The chain employs TRBV5-4 and TRBJ2-3; either TRBD1 or TRBD2 may fit D (5 bases each). There are 16 residues in the CDR3. Germline assignment: CDR1 SGHNT and CDR2 YYREEE (reference sequence). V was clipped by 3 bases and J by 2 bases, with 16 bases between them. The CDR3: CASSWPRGENTDTQYF. DNA of the CDR3: TGTGCCAGCAGCTGGCCTCGAGGGGAGAACACAGATACGCAGTATTTT.

This sequence joins TRBV29-1 and TRBJ2-5; D tentatively reads TRBD1 or TRBD2 (5 bases each). Germline CDR1 SQVTM, CDR2 ANQGSEA. Trimming pared 0 bases from V and 4 bases from J, leaving 12 bases between. The CDR3 sequence is 14 residues long. The CDR3 is CSVEDIPGRETQYF. The CDR3 region has the DNA TGCAGCGTTGAAGATATACCGGGACGAGAGACCCAGTACTTC.

V is TRBV4-1 and J is TRBJ2-5, with a weak D call TRBD2 (6 bases). The CDR3 contains 16 residues. Per germline, CDR1 MGHRA and CDR2 YSYEKL. V was cut by 5 bases and J by 4 bases, with 20 bases left in between. The CDR3 coding sequence is TGCGCCAGCAGCTCCGAAACTTTAGCGGAGGGAGAGACCCAGTACTTC. Translation: CASSSETLAEGETQYF.

This clone was recorded once. The rearrangement uses TRBV6-6 and TRBJ2-7, with 8 bases that match TRBD1. The CDR3 runs to 14 residues. Germline lookup yields CDR1 MNHNY and CDR2 SVGAGI (reference sequence). Trimming cost V 4 bases and J 4 bases; bases outside gene matches: 6. In nucleotides, the CDR3 is TGTGCCAGCAGTTCGGGACAGGTGGCTTACGAGCAGTACTTC. It codes for CASSSGQVAYEQYF.

The rearrangement uses TRBV24-1 and TRBJ2-5; D may match TRBD1 or TRBD2 (5 bases each). Germline CDR1 and CDR2: KGHDR and SFDVKD. This CDR3 has 13 amino acids. V shed 9 bases and J shed 3 bases, with 13 bases lying between them. The CDR3 sequence is CATGEGSKETQYF. DNA of the CDR3: TGTGCCACCGGCGAGGGGTCAAAAGAGACCCAGTACTTC.

This clone was detected once. V is TRBV7-9 and J is TRBJ2-1; D is perhaps TRBD1 (7 bases). The V end was cut by 7 bases, the J end by 7 bases, with 8 bases between. Germline V gene lookup returns CDR1 SEHNR and CDR2 FQNEAQ (reference sequence). The CDR3 is 11 amino acids. The CDR3 reads CASTGGNEQFF. The CDR3 bases are TGTGCCAGCACAGGGGGGAATGAGCAGTTCTTC.

The V gene is TRBV5-6, the J gene TRBJ2-7, with D hard to call. Trimming removed 0 bases at V and 2 bases at J, with 9 bases between. Germline V gene sequence: CDR1 SGHDT, CDR2 YYEEEE. CDR3 length: 14 residues. The CDR3 DNA reads TGTGCCAGCAGCTTGGTCCGGACCCCCTACGAGCAGTACTTC. Protein product: CASSLVRTPYEQYF.

CDR3 DNA: TGTGCCAGCAGTTGGGGACAGGGGGTCTCTGAAGCTTTCTTT. Translated: CASSWGQGVSEAFF. The genes are TRBV28 and TRBJ1-1; 11 bases match TRBD1. The junction had 4 bases not matched to a gene; V was cut back by 4 bases and J by 6 bases. There are 14 residues in the CDR3. CDR1 MDHEN and CDR2 SYDVKM come from the germline V gene.

The rearrangement uses TRBV24-1 and TRBJ2-3, with TRBD2 identical over 8 bases. The CDR3 has 15 residues. Trimming at V came to 3 bases and at J to 3 bases, leaving 4 bases not matched to a gene. From germline, CDR1 is KGHDR and CDR2 SFDVKD. The CDR3 sequence is CATSDPAGATDTQYF. The CDR3 region has the DNA TGTGCCACCAGTGATCCAGCGGGAGCTACAGATACGCAGTATTTT.

Details on this clone: One junction end disagrees with the germline gene, perhaps due to a read error. This chain uses TRBV29-1 with TRBJ2-5; D might be TRBD1 (5 bases). The CDR3 is 12 amino acids. CDR1 and CDR2 (germline): SQVTM, ANQGSEA. The CDR3: CRAGLSQETQYF. In DNA form, the CDR3 reads TGTAGAGCAGGGCTTTCCCAAGAGACCCAGTACTTC.

This clone has a single count. The chain couples TRBV4-2 to TRBJ2-1; TRBD2 matches 8 bases. V shed 1 base, J shed 3 bases, and the junction held 5 bases outside the gene matches. Germline V CDR1 and CDR2: LGHNA, YNFKEQ. There are 16 residues in the CDR3. CDR3 DNA sequence: TGTGCCAGCAGCCAAGTAGGAGCGGGAGACTACAATGAGCAGTTCTTC. The encoded protein is CASSQVGAGDYNEQFF.

The genes are TRBV6-6 and TRBJ1-1, with D unclear. Per germline, CDR1 MNHNY and CDR2 SVGAGI (reference sequence). V was trimmed by 5 bases and J by 4 bases, leaving 11 bases between them. The CDR3 contains 13 residues. The CDR3: CASSPPGSTEAFF. The DNA for the CDR3 is TGTGCCAGCAGTCCGCCCGGAAGCACTGAAGCTTTCTTT.

This clone came up once. This chain uses TRBV4-1 with TRBJ1-1; D is unresolved. V was pared by 1 base and J by 6 bases, with 9 bases between. Germline CDR1 MGHRA, CDR2 YSYEKL. The CDR3 covers 13 residues. The CDR3 here is CASSQVRGSEAFF. The CDR3 DNA follows: TGCGCCAGCAGCCAAGTCCGGGGTTCTGAAGCTTTCTTT.

This sequence joins TRBV29-1 and TRBJ2-5, with 12 bases identical to TRBD1. Germline CDR1 reads SQVTM; CDR2 reads ANQGSEA. CDR3 length: 15 amino acids. Unmatched junction bases numbered 7, after V lost 3 bases and J lost 5 bases. The CDR3 region has the DNA TGCAGCGTTGATGGGACAGGGGGCCGGTGGGAGACCCAGTACTTC. Protein sequence: CSVDGTGGRWETQYF.

This clone was recorded only once. The chain joins TRBV30 to TRBJ2-1, with 13 bases matching TRBD2. From germline, CDR1 is GTSNPN and CDR2 SVGIG (reference sequence). The junction had 5 bases not matched to a gene; V was cut back by 0 bases and J by 9 bases. The CDR3 is 15 amino acids. For the CDR3, the DNA is TGTGCCTGGAGTGTAAGGACTAGCGGGAGCATTGAGCAGTTCTTC. Protein sequence: CAWSVRTSGSIEQFF.

The chain uses TRBV12-5 and TRBJ2-7, with D perhaps given as TRBD1 or TRBD2 (5 bases each). Germline CDR1 reads LGHNT; CDR2 reads FRNRAP. V lost 8 bases and J 2 bases, leaving 16 bases between the germline ends. The CDR3 is made up of 14 amino acids. The CDR3 sequence: CASRVGVSTYEQYF. The DNA of the CDR3 is TGTGCTAGTCGGGTGGGGGTCAGTACCTACGAGCAGTACTTC.

V and J are TRBV12-3 or TRBV12-4 and TRBJ2-5, with 7 nucleotides matching TRBD2. The ends lost 7 bases at V and 7 bases at J; junction bases unmatched: 9. The CDR3 length is 13 residues. The CDR3 spells CASNARGDGTQYF. In DNA form, the CDR3 reads TGTGCCAGCAATGCACGGGGGGATGGGACCCAGTACTTC.

The count of this clone is one. The rearrangement joins TRBV3-1 (or the pseudogene TRBV3-2) to TRBJ2-1; the match to TRBD2 covers 8 bases. V was clipped by 6 bases and J by 7 bases; unmatched bases: 11. Germline loops: CDR1 LGHDT, CDR2 YNNKEL (reference sequence). The length of the CDR3 is 15 residues. Written as DNA, the CDR3 is TGTGCCAGCAGGTCAGAGCCGGGAGGGTTGAATGAGCAGTTCTTC. Translation: CASRSEPGGLNEQFF.